Each of the 8 T cell receptor beta chains below was sequenced from the same sample in a study of tumor-infiltrating lymphocytes in primary liver carcinoma. Co-extraction yielded RNA and DNA from around 20-30 mg of unsorted bulk tissue. From around 520 ng of total RNA, TCR beta-specific cDNA was reverse-transcribed using a constant-region primer. Libraries of TCR beta came from three nested multiplex PCR rounds with slightly modified ARM-PCR. The opening two PCR rounds, about 11 cycles each, paired TRBV1-TRBV30 forward primers with a C-beta reverse primer. TCRdb analysed the multiplex PCR reads with MiXCR anew, one entry per CDR3 protein. In the table there are around 25,000 distinct CDR3 sequences, nearly 80% of which are singletons. The source material was liver tumor tissue from sampling region 3. Sample subset: tumor region T3, left-lateral pole. These receptors all stem from a man between 40 and 49 years old with primary liver carcinoma and hepatitis B virus infection.

The count of this clonotype is one. The chain uses TRBV30 and TRBJ2-5; the match to TRBD1 covers 8 bases. Germline assignment: CDR1 GTSNPN and CDR2 SVGIG (reference sequence). The CDR3 spans 15 residues. Trimming removed 4 bases from V and 4 bases from J; junction bases left unmatched: 11. The chain's CDR3 is CAWMTGAVGSETQYF. The CDR3 region has the DNA TGTGCCTGGATGACAGGGGCTGTGGGTTCAGAGACCCAGTACTTC.

Of note for this clonotype: The CDR3 carries no conserved terminal phenylalanine or tryptophan, so it likely arises from a read error. The chain couples TRBV5-1 to TRBJ2-7; D is possibly TRBD1 or TRBD2 (5 bases each). Germline values: CDR1 SGHRS, CDR2 YFSETQ. This CDR3 comprises 16 residues. Trimming left V 0 bases short and J 1 base short, with 14 bases between. The CDR3 DNA is TGCGCCAGCAGCTTGGCTCAGGGACCACATTCCTACGAGCAGTACCTC. Translated, it gives CASSLAQGPHSYEQYL.

On this clonotype: Germline and junction disagree at one end, which may indicate a read error. J is TRBJ2-1 and V is TRBV5-1, with TRBD2 identical over 9 bases. Germline loops: CDR1 SGHRS, CDR2 YFSETQ. The CDR3 runs to 16 residues. CDR3: CASSLYMAGGSGELFF. CDR3 DNA: TGCGCCAGCAGCTTGTATATGGCGGGAGGGTCCGGTGAGCTGTTCTTC.

The chain is built from TRBV11-2 and TRBJ1-2; D is uncertain. Trimming took 9 bases from V and 4 from J, leaving 15 bases between them. The CDR3 is made up of 13 amino acids. Looked up from germline, CDR1 is SGHAT and CDR2 is FQNNGV. The CDR3 DNA follows: TGTGCCAGTAGTTTAACGGCTAGCTATGGCTACACCTTC. Protein sequence: CASSLTASYGYTF.

Concerning this clonotype itself: This CDR3 is missing its conserved last phenylalanine or tryptophan, likely due to a read error. The chain links TRBV6-5 to TRBJ2-7, with 8 bases identical to TRBD1. Germline V gives CDR1 MNHEY, CDR2 SVGAGI. The CDR3 is 15 amino acids. With V trimmed by 9 bases and J by 2 bases, 12 bases remained unmatched. CDR3 sequence reads: CASRGPKQGAYEQYY. In DNA, the CDR3 is TGTGCCAGTAGGGGACCTAAACAGGGGGCCTACGAGCAGTACTAC.

The rearrangement links TRBV6-1 to TRBJ2-3, with D maybe TRBD2 (6 bases). Germline V gives CDR1 MNHNS, CDR2 SASEGT. V was pared by 8 bases and J by 9 bases, with 15 bases between. The CDR3 is made up of 12 amino acids. CDR3 DNA sequence: TGTGCCAGCCGGGGGTGGATAGAAACGCAGTATTTT. It specifies CASRGWIETQYF.

The rearrangement joins TRBV20-1 to TRBJ1-2; unclear D gene. This CDR3 comprises 11 residues. Between the trimmed V and J ends, which lost 5 bases and 3 bases, there was a span of 7 bases. CDR1 DFQATT and CDR2 SNEGSKA come from the germline V gene (reference sequence). CDR3 loop: CSAPRDYGYTF. The CDR3 DNA reads TGCAGTGCTCCCCGGGACTATGGCTACACCTTC.

The J gene is TRBJ2-1, the V gene TRBV5-1; 13 bases agree with TRBD2. V lost 4 bases to trimming and J lost 5 bases; unmatched junction nucleotides: 12. CDR1 is SGHRS and CDR2 is YFSETQ in the germline V gene. This CDR3 comprises 18 residues. CDR3 DNA sequence: TGCGCCAGCAGCCCTACCGGACTAGCGGGAGCTGTGAACAATGAGCAGTTCTTC. This gives the protein CASSPTGLAGAVNNEQFF.